The 16 T cell receptor beta chains reported below all come from one sample, sequenced in a study of T cell responses to AZD1222 COVID-19 vaccine. The repertoire was sequenced with immunoSEQ multiplex PCR; TCRdb's copy has only in-frame clones and lacks some. In the table there are around 100,000 clones, around nine tenths of which are singletons. Sequencing was performed on peripheral blood, taken on day 0 of AZD1222 vaccination. The source of these receptors is an adult in good health.

Here the CDR3 reads CASTPGAGVWETQYF. DNA of the CDR3: TGTGCCAGCACCCCGGGGGCAGGGGTTTGGGAGACCCAGTACTTC. The J gene is TRBJ2-5, the V gene TRBV7-9; D assignment may be TRBD1 or TRBD2 (6 bases each). Trimming took off 7 bases at V and 5 bases at J, with 20 bases between the two ends. Germline assignment: CDR1 SEHNR and CDR2 FQNEAQ (reference sequence). This CDR3 is built from 15 residues.

The gene calls are TRBV6-5 and TRBJ2-3; D might be TRBD1 or TRBD2, each matching 5 bases. Trimming removed 6 bases from V and 11 bases from J, with 18 bases in between. The CDR3 spans 13 residues. Germline V gives CDR1 MNHEY, CDR2 SVGAGI. The CDR3 nucleotides read TGTGCCAGCAGCCCGACACGGGGCTATCGGCAGTATTTT. Translating gives CASSPTRGYRQYF.

The chain recombines TRBV18 with TRBJ1-6; D is ambiguous. Trimming took off 3 bases at V and 8 bases at J, with 14 bases between the two ends. The CDR3 has 15 residues. Germline CDR1 and CDR2: KGHSH and LQKENI. The CDR3 sequence: CASSPYRDEYSPLHF. CDR3 bases: TGTGCCAGCTCACCGTATAGGGATGAGTATTCACCCCTCCACTTT.

V gene TRBV7-8 combines with J gene TRBJ1-5; unclear D gene. V lost 2 bases to trimming and J lost 3 bases, with 2 bases between them. Per the germline V gene, CDR1 is SGHVS and CDR2 is FQNEAQ. The CDR3 loop spans 12 amino acids. Here the CDR3 reads CASSLFNQPQHF. The CDR3 nucleotides are TGTGCCAGCAGCTTATTCAATCAGCCCCAGCATTTT.

V usage is TRBV9 and J usage is TRBJ2-3; TRBD1 or TRBD2 may be the D gene (5 bases each). CDR1 and CDR2 (germline): SGDLS, YYNGEE. The CDR3 is made up of 16 amino acids. The ends were cut back, 7 bases at V and 3 bases at J, with 21 bases in the middle. In DNA, the CDR3 is TGTGCCAGCGGACGGAACTGGGACCCTGGAACAGATACGCAGTATTTT. Protein sequence: CASGRNWDPGTDTQYF.

This chain uses TRBV2 with TRBJ2-3, with D possibly TRBD2 on 5 matching bases. The germline V gene encodes CDR1 SNHLY and CDR2 FYNNEI. The CDR3 loop spans 18 amino acids. The germline V and J ends were trimmed by 6 bases and 1 base, with 23 bases remaining between them. Here the CDR3 reads CASRTAQILVTGTDTQYF. The CDR3 region has the DNA TGTGCCAGCAGAACCGCTCAAATACTAGTCACGGGCACAGATACGCAGTATTTT.

V gene TRBV6-5 combines with J gene TRBJ1-1, with unresolved D. CDR1 is MNHEY and CDR2 is SVGAGI in the germline V gene. Trimming took 7 bases from V and 8 from J, leaving 11 bases between them. There are 11 residues in the CDR3. CDR3 sequence (DNA): TGTGCCAGCATCAATAGGCGAGAAGCTTTCTTT. It yields the protein CASINRREAFF.

This clone appeared once. This sequence joins TRBV10-3 and TRBJ2-7, with D perhaps given as TRBD1 or TRBD2 (5 bases each). The CDR3 spans 12 residues. CDR1 ENHRY and CDR2 SYGVKD come from the germline V gene. V was clipped by 4 bases and J by 12 bases, with 16 bases between them. The CDR3: CAISGSVGTPYF. CDR3 bases: TGTGCCATCAGTGGATCCGTCGGGACCCCGTACTTC.

This chain connects TRBV19 to TRBJ2-2; D may be TRBD2 (6 bases). The CDR3 is 15 residues long. CDR1 and CDR2 (germline): LNHDA, SQIVND (reference sequence). The V and J ends lost 7 bases and 5 bases respectively, with 17 bases between them. CDR3 sequence reads: CASTAPGLLTGELFF. CDR3 DNA: TGTGCCAGTACCGCGCCGGGACTCCTAACCGGGGAGCTGTTTTTT.

The table lists this clone with a count of one. The chain links TRBV4-1 to TRBJ2-1; 7 nucleotides line up with TRBD2. The CDR3 length is 16 residues. The germline gives CDR1 MGHRA, CDR2 YSYEKL. With 3 bases clipped from V and 7 bases from J, the junction kept 12 bases outside the gene matches. The CDR3 sequence is CASSQDGGGILNEQFF. The DNA of the CDR3 is TGCGCCAGCAGCCAGGATGGGGGGGGGATCCTTAATGAGCAGTTCTTC.

This chain's CDR3 is CAIRASGRTLGVNEQFF. As DNA, the CDR3 is TGTGCCATCAGGGCTAGCGGGAGGACCCTAGGAGTCAATGAGCAGTTCTTC. The chain couples TRBV10-3 to TRBJ2-1; 11 nucleotides line up with TRBD2. V dropped 6 bases and J dropped 6; count of bases not matched to a gene: 13. The CDR3 has 17 residues. Germline CDR1 ENHRY, CDR2 SYGVKD.

Turning to this clone: The germline gene is not matched at one end of the junction; a read error may be the cause. CDR3 DNA: TGTGCCAGCAGCCACGGCAGGGGAAATTCACCCCTCCATTTT. It codes for CASSHGRGNSPLHF. This rearrangement joins TRBV14 to TRBJ1-6; the D gene is possibly TRBD1 (6 bases). The CDR3 has 14 amino acids. Germline CDR1 is SGHDN and CDR2 is FVKESK.

V is TRBV15 and J is TRBJ1-2; D unclear. The CDR3 length is 15 residues. CDR1 and CDR2 from the germline V gene are LNHNV and YYDKDF (reference sequence). Trimming took 2 bases from V and 3 from J, leaving 13 bases between them. CDR3 coding DNA: TGTGCCACCAGCAGACAAAAAGAGGGCTACTATGGCTACACCTTC. Its protein is CATSRQKEGYYGYTF.

This chain links TRBV7-3 with TRBJ2-1, with 8 nucleotides matching TRBD2. The germline gives CDR1 SGHTA, CDR2 FQGTGA. The CDR3 contains 14 residues. The trim removed 2 bases at V and 6 bases at J, leaving 3 bases unmatched. The CDR3 nucleotides read TGTGCCAGCAGCTTAGCGGGAGGAAGCAATGAGCAGTTCTTC. Its translation is CASSLAGGSNEQFF.

The chain has TRBV21-1 and TRBJ1-5. TRBV21-1 is a recognized pseudogene. The CDR3 loop spans 16 amino acids. The CDR3 spells CASSPHAGDGNQPQHF. The CDR3 coding sequence is TGTGCCAGCAGCCCCCACGCCGGGGATGGCAATCAGCCCCAGCATTTT.

The chain links TRBV4-3 to TRBJ2-7; D ambiguous. CDR1 and CDR2 from the germline V gene are LGHNA and YSLEER. The V and J ends lost 3 bases and 6 bases respectively, with 15 bases between them. The CDR3 runs to 14 residues. CDR3 protein: CASSQDTALAEQYF. CDR3 DNA: TGCGCCAGCAGCCAGGATACCGCCCTCGCCGAGCAGTACTTC.